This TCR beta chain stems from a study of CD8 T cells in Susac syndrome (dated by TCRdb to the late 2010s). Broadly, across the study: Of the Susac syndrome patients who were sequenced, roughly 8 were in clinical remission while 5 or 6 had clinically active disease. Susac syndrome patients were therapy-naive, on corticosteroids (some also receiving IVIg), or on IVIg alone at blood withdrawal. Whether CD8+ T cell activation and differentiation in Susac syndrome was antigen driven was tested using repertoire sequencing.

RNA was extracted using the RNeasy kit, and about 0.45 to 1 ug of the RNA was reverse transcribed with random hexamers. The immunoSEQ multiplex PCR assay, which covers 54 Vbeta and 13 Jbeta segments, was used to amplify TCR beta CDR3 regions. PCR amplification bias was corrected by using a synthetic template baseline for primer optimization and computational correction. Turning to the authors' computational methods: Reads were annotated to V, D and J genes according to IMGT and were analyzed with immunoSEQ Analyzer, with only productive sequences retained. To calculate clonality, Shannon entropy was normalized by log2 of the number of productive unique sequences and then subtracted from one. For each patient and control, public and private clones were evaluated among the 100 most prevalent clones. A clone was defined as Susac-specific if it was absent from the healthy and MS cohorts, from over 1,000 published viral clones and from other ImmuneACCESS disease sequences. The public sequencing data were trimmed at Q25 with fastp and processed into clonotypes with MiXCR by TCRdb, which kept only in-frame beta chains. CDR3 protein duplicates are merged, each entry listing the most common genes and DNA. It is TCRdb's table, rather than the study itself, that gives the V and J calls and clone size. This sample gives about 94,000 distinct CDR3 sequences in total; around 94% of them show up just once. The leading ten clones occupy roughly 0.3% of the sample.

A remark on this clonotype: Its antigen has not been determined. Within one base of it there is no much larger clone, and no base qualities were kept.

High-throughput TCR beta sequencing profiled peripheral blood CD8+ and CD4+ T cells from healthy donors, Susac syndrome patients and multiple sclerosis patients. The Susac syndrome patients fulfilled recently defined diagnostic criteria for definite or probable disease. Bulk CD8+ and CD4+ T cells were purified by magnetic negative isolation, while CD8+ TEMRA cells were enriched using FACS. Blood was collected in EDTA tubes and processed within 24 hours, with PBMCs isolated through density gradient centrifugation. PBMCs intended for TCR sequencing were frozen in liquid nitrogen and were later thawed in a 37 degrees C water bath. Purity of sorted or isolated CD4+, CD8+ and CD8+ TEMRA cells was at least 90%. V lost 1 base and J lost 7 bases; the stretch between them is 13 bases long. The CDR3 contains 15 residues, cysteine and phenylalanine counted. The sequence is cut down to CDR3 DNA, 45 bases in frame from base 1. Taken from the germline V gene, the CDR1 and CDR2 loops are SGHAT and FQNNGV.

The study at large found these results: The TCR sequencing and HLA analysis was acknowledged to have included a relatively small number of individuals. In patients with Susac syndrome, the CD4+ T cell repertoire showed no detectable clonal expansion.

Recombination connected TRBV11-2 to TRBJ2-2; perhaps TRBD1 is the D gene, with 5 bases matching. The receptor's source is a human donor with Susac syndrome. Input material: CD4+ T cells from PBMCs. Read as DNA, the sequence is TGTGCCAGCAGCTTAGTGTATAGGGGTCACGGGGAGCTGTTTTTT. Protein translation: CASSLVYRGHGELFF.